This T cell receptor beta chain originates from a study of cytomegalovirus exposure and HLA in healthy donors. Study conclusions and caveats: The study labeled 150 to 200 TCR beta chains cytomegalovirus-associated. Beyond CMV serostatus, there was no information to go on about immune exposure.

Trimming stripped 4 bases from V and 1 base from J, with 18 bases between. The CDR3 runs to 16 residues. Germline V gene sequence: CDR1 SGHRS, CDR2 YFSETQ. Note on this clone: The target antigen is unknown.

It was with 60 Vbeta and 13 Jbeta primers that the PCR ran. The data were produced by immunoSEQ multiplex PCR, yet TCRdb's version contains in-frame clones alone and is incomplete. Of more than 80,000 clones detected, roughly 74% appear once; the ten largest clones hold 13% to 15%. This TCR was sampled from a woman in her seventies in good health and CMV-seropositive. This sequence joins TRBV5-1 and TRBJ2-7; tentative D call: TRBD1 (5 bases). The sequencing sample was made of PBMCs. CDR3 DNA: TGCGCCAGCAGCGATAATTGGAATCCAGGGTCCTACGAGCAGTACTTC. This codes for CASSDNWNPGSYEQYF.